This T cell receptor beta chain was profiled in a study of T cell changes during pregnancy in multiple sclerosis. The CDR3 spans 16 residues. Germline lookup yields CDR1 SGDLS and CDR2 YYNGEE. Trimming took 0 bases from V and 8 from J, leaving 17 bases between them. Clones were sequenced by immunoSEQ multiplex PCR, and TCRdb holds only the in-frame ones, with some missing. Seen here are about 31,000 clones, about 87% observed once, and the top ten hold 9.5% to 10%. The sequencing used CD8+ T cells from peripheral blood mononuclear cells, collected in the first trimester of pregnancy. This chain uses TRBV9 with TRBJ1-4, with unresolved D. This sequence was found in a female donor with multiple sclerosis, enrolled in a pregnancy study. The DNA of the CDR3 is TGTGCCAGCAGCGTAGGAACGGGAGTTGTCAAGGAAAAACTGTTTTTT. It encodes CASSVGTGVVKEKLFF.